Listed below are T cell receptor beta chains from one sample, sequenced in a study of PD-1 blockade in classical Hodgkin lymphoma. Clones were read by immunoSEQ multiplex PCR, and TCRdb kept only the in-frame ones, dropping some. The table shows 40,000 to 65,000 clones, with 81% occurring only once. The material was peripheral blood mononuclear cells (PBMCs), obtained at baseline. The receptors come from a human donor with classical Hodgkin lymphoma. The CDR3 runs from the conserved cysteine through the conserved F or W. D genes are given only for firm matches. Where a row states a size, it is once, few, many or the class of an expanded clone; other rows omit it.

NA,TRBV4-3,NA,TRBJ1-1,CASSRGRTSNTEAFF,TGCGCCAGCAGCCGAGGCCGGACATCGAACACTGAAGCTTTCTTT
NA,TRBV7-3,NA,TRBJ2-7,CASSLLSGPYEQYF,TGTGCCAGCAGCTTACTTTCGGGACCCTACGAGCAGTACTTC
TRBD1,TRBV10-3,NA,TRBJ2-7,CAIGTGLNEQYF,TGTGCCATCGGGACAGGGTTAAACGAGCAGTACTTC
NA,TRBV2,NA,TRBJ2-3,CASSESQATDTQYF,TGTGCCAGCAGTGAGTCGCAGGCGACAGATACGCAGTATTTT
NA,TRBV6-5,NA,TRBJ1-1,CASRNVQGRNTEAFF,TGTGCCAGCAGAAACGTACAGGGCAGGAACACTGAAGCTTTCTTT
TRBD1,TRBV4-3,NA,TRBJ1-4,CASSQDLIRGQVHEKLFF,TGCGCCAGCAGCCAAGACCTTATCAGGGGGCAGGTGCATGAAAAACTGTTTTTT
NA,TRBV5-1,NA,TRBJ2-1,CASSYGSGPWEQFF,TGCGCCAGCAGCTACGGAAGCGGACCATGGGAGCAGTTCTTC
NA,TRBV15,NA,TRBJ2-1,CATSRGDSTYNEQFF,TGTGCCACCAGCAGAGGGGATAGCACCTACAATGAGCAGTTCTTC
TRBD1,TRBV2,NA,TRBJ2-1,CARKNRGHEQFF,TGTGCCAGGAAGAACAGGGGTCATGAGCAGTTCTTC
NA,TRBV27,NA,TRBJ1-2,CASSPLPQQSYGYTF,TGTGCCAGCAGTCCCCTGCCCCAACAGAGCTATGGCTACACCTTC
NA,TRBV7-2,many,TRBJ2-5,CASSSVGQWETQYF,TGTGCCAGCAGCTCGGTGGGTCAGTGGGAGACCCAGTACTTC
NA,TRBV19,NA,TRBJ2-7,CASASRDGSYEQYF,TGTGCCAGTGCCTCAAGGGACGGGAGCTACGAGCAGTACTTC
TRBD1,TRBV14,NA,TRBJ2-5,CASSGQWSETQYF,TGTGCCAGCTCGGGACAGTGGTCAGAGACCCAGTACTTC
NA,TRBV27,NA,TRBJ2-5,CASSQDQGTQETQYF,TGTGCCAGCAGCCAAGACCAGGGGACCCAAGAGACCCAGTACTTC
TRBD1,TRBV6-5,NA,TRBJ1-2,CASSFHDRGLKGYTF,TGTGCCAGCAGTTTCCACGACAGGGGGCTTAAGGGCTACACCTTC
NA,TRBV7-9,NA,TRBJ1-6,CASSATVNSPLHF,TGTGCCAGCAGCGCAACGGTTAATTCACCCCTCCACTTT
NA,TRBV6-5,NA,TRBJ1-2,CASSQDWNRGYTF,TGTGCCAGCAGTCAGGACTGGAACAGAGGCTACACCTTC
NA,TRBV4-1,NA,TRBJ1-2,CASSQSHRLRMDYGYTF,TGCGCCAGCAGCCAAAGCCACCGGCTCAGAATGGACTATGGCTACACCTTC
TRBD2,TRBV5-1,NA,TRBJ2-5,CASSLGPASGSETQYF,TGCGCCAGCAGTCTGGGCCCCGCTAGCGGGAGCGAGACCCAGTACTTC
NA,TRBV5-4,NA,TRBJ1-2,CASSLGREGGYGYTF,TGTGCCAGCAGCTTGGGCCGTGAGGGGGGATATGGCTACACCTTC
TRBD1,TRBV6-1,NA,TRBJ1-2,CASSEGLGTGPRGYGYTF,TGTGCCAGCAGTGAAGGGCTCGGGACAGGCCCGAGAGGCTATGGCTACACCTTC
TRBD1,TRBV19,NA,TRBJ1-1,CASMGFRDRGPWNTEAFF,TGTGCCAGTATGGGATTTAGGGACAGGGGACCCTGGAACACTGAAGCTTTCTTT
NA,TRBV7-6,NA,TRBJ2-1,CASSFKRGIVNEQFF,TGTGCCAGCAGCTTTAAAAGGGGAATTGTCAATGAGCAGTTCTTC
TRBD2,TRBV7-9,NA,TRBJ2-3,CASSARGSGSYIVTDTQYF,TGTGCCAGCAGCGCCCGGGGAAGCGGGAGTTATATTGTCACAGATACGCAGTATTTT
NA,TRBV19,NA,TRBJ2-1,CASLRQDSASYNEQFF,TGTGCCAGTCTCCGCCAGGACAGCGCATCCTACAATGAGCAGTTCTTC
TRBD1,TRBV4-1,NA,TRBJ2-7,CASSQIGQGYEQYF,TGCGCCAGCAGCCAAATTGGACAGGGATACGAGCAGTACTTC
TRBD2,TRBV10-3,NA,TRBJ2-1,CAISALAGESEQFF,TGTGCCATCAGCGCCCTAGCGGGAGAATCTGAGCAGTTCTTC
NA,TRBV6-5,once,TRBJ2-7,CASSYSGSPGVYEQYF,TGTGCCAGCAGTTATTCCGGGAGCCCCGGGGTTTACGAGCAGTACTTC
TRBD1,TRBV6-1,few,TRBJ1-5,CASGQTGKGQPQHF,TGTGCCAGCGGCCAGACAGGGAAAGGTCAGCCCCAGCATTTT
TRBD1,TRBV19,NA,TRBJ1-1,CASRSVGRDRGPGNTEAFF,TGTGCCAGCCGTTCCGTGGGTCGGGACAGGGGGCCTGGGAACACTGAAGCTTTCTTT
TRBD1,TRBV30,NA,TRBJ2-3,CAWSAPGQGPPRSSTDTQYF,TGTGCCTGGAGTGCCCCGGGACAGGGGCCGCCCAGGTCTAGCACAGATACGCAGTATTTT